The present T cell receptor beta chain was sequenced within a study of a mutant IDH1 vaccine in newly diagnosed glioma. The repertoire was sequenced with immunoSEQ multiplex PCR; TCRdb's copy has only in-frame clones and lacks some. The data contain about 51,000 clones, 60% to 85% of them singletons. CDR1 MNHEY and CDR2 SMNVEV come from the germline V gene (reference sequence). Trimming left V 6 bases short and J 4 bases short, with 12 bases between. CDR3 length equals 13 residues. Indicated time point: baseline, week 1 (first vaccination visit). Regarding treatment: pre-vaccination baseline after standard-of-care therapy. The sample holds a few counts of this clone.

The TCR sequence derives from a woman aged 40 to 49 with glioma. The sample was PBMCs, taken from a glioma patient treated with radiotherapy, temozolomide or both. This chain joins TRBV27 and TRBJ1-1; D perhaps matches TRBD1 (6 bases). The CDR3 sequence is CASRSWGATEAFF. As DNA, the CDR3 is TGTGCCAGCAGATCCTGGGGGGCCACTGAAGCTTTCTTT.